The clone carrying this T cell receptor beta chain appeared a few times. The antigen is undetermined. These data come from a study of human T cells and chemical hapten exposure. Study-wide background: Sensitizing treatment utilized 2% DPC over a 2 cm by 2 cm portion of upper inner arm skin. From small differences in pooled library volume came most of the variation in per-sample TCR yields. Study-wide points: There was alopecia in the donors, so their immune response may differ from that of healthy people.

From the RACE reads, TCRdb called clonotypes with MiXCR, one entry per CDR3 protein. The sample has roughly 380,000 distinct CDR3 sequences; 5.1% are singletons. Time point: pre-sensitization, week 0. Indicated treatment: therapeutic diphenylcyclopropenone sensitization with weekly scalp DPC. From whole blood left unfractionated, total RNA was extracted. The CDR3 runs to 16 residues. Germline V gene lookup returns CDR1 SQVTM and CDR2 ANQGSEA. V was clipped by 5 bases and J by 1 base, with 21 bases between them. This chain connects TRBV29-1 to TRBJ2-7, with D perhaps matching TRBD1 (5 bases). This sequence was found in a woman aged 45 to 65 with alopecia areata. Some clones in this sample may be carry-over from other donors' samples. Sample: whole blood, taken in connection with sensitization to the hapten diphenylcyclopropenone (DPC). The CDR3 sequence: CSVLGVEWGSSYEQYF. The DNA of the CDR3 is TGCAGCGTTCTAGGGGTGGAGTGGGGCTCTTCCTACGAGCAGTACTTC.